Sequencing of this T cell receptor beta chain was carried out in a study of early T cells in non-severe SARS-CoV-2 infection (dated by TCRdb to 2020 to 2023). For the wider study: Bulk RNA from unsorted whole blood was used for TCR sequencing, so alpha and beta chains could not be paired.

Results and caveats for the whole study, not just this receptor: VDJdb matching was skewed toward anti-spike CD8 responses and likely underestimated virus-specific expansions by missing private and CD4 specificities.

Set within a cohort of healthcare workers in London, UK, this nested case-control study involved weekly PCR testing of nasopharyngeal swabs along with blood sampling. Healthcare workers were enrolled in the week of the UK lockdown, from 23 to 31 March 2020, and were followed every week for up to roughly 15 weeks. This clonotype was counted ten times or more. No antigen is known for it. Base qualities are not provided; no much larger clone lies one nucleotide away. Per the germline V gene, SGHAT is the CDR1 and FQNNGV is the CDR2. V loses 1 base, J loses 0 bases, and the germline ends lie 9 bases apart. The CDR3, cysteine through phenylalanine, is 15 amino acids long. Only the CDR3 portion is preserved as DNA: 45 bases, with reading frame beginning at the first base. Libraries were prepared through 5' RACE. Instrument used: NextSeq 500. Unique molecular identifiers were attached to individual cDNA molecules in the TCR library protocol so that sequencing error and PCR bias could be corrected. TCR alpha and beta chains were both sequenced, and the abundances of alpha and beta sequences in each sample were closely correlated with each other. The original pipeline was this. Decombinator V4 was used to annotate TCR sequences for V gene, J gene and CDR3. Expanded TCRs were defined as changing significantly between any two time points under a Poisson model with p below 0.0001. Abundances of TCRs were expressed as counts per million after normalisation to the total number of TCRs sequenced in each sample. TRAV1-2 paired with TRAJ12, TRAJ20 or TRAJ33 defined MAIT TCRs, while TRAV10 paired with TRAJ18 defined iNKT TCRs. VDJdb, accessed on 1 November 2021, was searched for TCRs annotated for CMV, EBV and SARS-CoV-2, and TCRs annotated for more than one antigen were excluded. Starting from the raw public reads, TCRdb applied fastp trimming at Q25, assembled clones with MiXCR and retained in-frame beta chains. Every CDR3 protein is listed once, alongside the most common genes and DNA of its rows. TCRdb's processing, not the authors', yielded these V and J calls. This sample is represented by some 87,000 distinct CDR3 sequences; 9.5% to 15% of them were singletons. Of the sample, around 1.1% falls within the top ten clones.

This TCR derives from an adult who was a healthcare worker with PCR-confirmed SARS-CoV-2 infection or an uninfected control (not recorded which). Material for sequencing was whole blood. The chain is assembled from TRBV11-2 and TRBJ1-1, with the D segment identity uncertain. The CDR3 protein is CASSLVLGVNTEAFF. The DNA sequence follows: TGTGCCAGCAGCTTAGTGCTCGGGGTGAACACTGAAGCTTTCTTT.